This T cell receptor (beta chain) was identified in a study of post-analysis software for immune sequencing data. Study-level information: Some patients lacked subtype; others had relapsing-remitting, secondary progressive or progressive-relapsing disease.

This CDR3 spans 13 amino acids. Trimming shortened V by 8 bases and J by 5 bases, and 15 bases separated the two germline ends. Germline V gene data show CDR1 as ENHRY and CDR2 as SYGVKD. The TCR beta cDNA libraries contained unique molecular identifiers. TCRdb reanalysed the PCR reads using MiXCR and keeps one entry per CDR3 protein. The sample lists over 700,000 distinct CDR3 sequences, around 27% occurring once. General study points: By F measure, strong co-clustering occurred among samples prepared in the same batch. Versus controls, multiple sclerosis patients showed significantly lower diversity (normalized Chao1). Five or six TRBV segments, TRBV5-6, TRBV5-1 and TRBV20-1 among them, were found more frequent in patients than controls.

This clonotype was seen a handful of times. Its target is not known. Sequencing was done on a sample of blood. The source is a girl aged 10-17 years with multiple sclerosis. The V gene is TRBV10-3, the J gene TRBJ2-5; D perhaps matches TRBD2 (5 bases). CDR3 DNA: TGTGCCATCTGCGCGGGTCAGAGGGAGACCCAGTACTTC. The encoded protein is CAICAGQRETQYF.